Below, 9 T cell receptor beta chains from the same sample are listed, as sequenced in a study of radiation and T cells in renal cell carcinoma (dated by TCRdb to 2019 to 2021). Libraries were made using the immunoSEQ multiplex PCR assay. TCRdb retrieved this table from immuneACCESS and kept in-frame rearrangements only. Not all clones are present; in checked studies, unresolved V genes account for under half, and no reason is known for the remainder. The table for this sample lists some 80,000 clones; 80% to 90% of them were counted only once. About 23% of the sample is taken by the ten largest. Read against the paper, the sample's time point label means: blood 2 weeks post-SBRT. Explained via the paper, the treatment or condition label denotes: 15 Gy SBRT to primary tumor, nephrectomy 4 weeks later. Material: blood, obtained from a patient whose treatment included radiotherapy and nephrectomy. Receptors originate from a woman in her fifties or sixties with renal cell carcinoma.

This sequence joins TRBV28 and TRBJ1-5; 8 bases line up with TRBD1. This CDR3 spans 15 amino acids. Unmatched junction bases numbered 7, after V lost 6 bases and J lost 3 bases. CDR1 is MDHEN, CDR2 SYDVKM, per germline. The DNA for the CDR3 is TGTGCCAGCAGGGCAGGGGGCGCGAACAATCAGCCCCAGCATTTT. The encoded protein is CASRAGGANNQPQHF. Based on the CDR3 plus reference TRBV28 and TRBJ1-5, the full variable domain is DVKVTQSSRYLVKRTGEKVFLECVQDMDHENMFWYRQDPGLGLRLIYFSYDVKMKEKGDIPEGYSVSREKKERFSLILESASTNQTSMYLCASRAGGANNQPQHFGDGTRLSIL.

This chain joins TRBV28 and TRBJ1-5; D call uncertain. Germline V gives CDR1 MDHEN, CDR2 SYDVKM. CDR3 length: 13 amino acids. The ends were cut back, 4 bases at V and 6 bases at J, with 10 bases in the middle. CDR3 coding DNA: TGTGCCAGCAGTTCCAGCTCTGGTCAGCCCCAGCATTTT. It codes for CASSSSSGQPQHF.

This clone occurred once. The V call is TRBV5-4, the J call TRBJ1-3; D is undetermined. The V gene lost 0 bases and the J gene lost 0 bases, with 7 bases spanning the gap. Germline-derived CDR1 and CDR2 are SGHNT and YYREEE (reference sequence). The CDR3 sequence is 15 residues long. In nucleotides, the CDR3 is TGTGCCAGCAGCTTGGACGTACCCTCTGGAAACACCATATATTTT. Protein sequence: CASSLDVPSGNTIYF.

This clone was counted between two and nine times. V and J are TRBV7-2 and TRBJ2-5; TRBD1 is a possible D gene (6 bases). The CDR3 extends over 13 amino acids. Germline CDR1 SGHTA, CDR2 FQGNSA. V lost 3 bases to trimming and J lost 5 bases, with 10 bases between them. CDR3 nucleotides: TGTGCCAGCAGCTTGGGGGCTAGGGAGACCCAGTACTTC. It encodes CASSLGARETQYF.

With respect to this clone: Compared with germline, one end of the junction differs, possibly owing to a read error. J is TRBJ1-1 and V is TRBV5-4; no reliable D call. This CDR3 has 14 amino acids. CDR1 SGHNT and CDR2 YYREEE come from the germline V gene (reference sequence). The CDR3 DNA reads TGCGCCAGCAGCCAAGGGCAAGAGAACACTGAAGCTTTCTTT. Translating it yields CASSQGQENTEAFF.

This rearrangement joins TRBV11-2 to TRBJ2-4, with D unclear. The germline V gene has CDR1 SGHAT and CDR2 FQNNGV. The CDR3 totals 17 residues. Deletions cut 5 bases from V and 0 bases from J, with 17 bases between. The CDR3 spells CASSPRLEILAKNIQYF. The CDR3 nucleotides read TGTGCCAGCAGCCCCCGACTGGAAATCCTAGCCAAAAACATTCAGTACTTC.

The chain carries TRBV7-2 and TRBJ1-2; unclear D gene. Trimming stripped 1 base from V and 5 bases from J, with 5 bases between. The CDR3 is 12 amino acids. Germline V gives CDR1 SGHTA, CDR2 FQGNSA. CDR3 DNA: TGTGCCAGCAGCTTAGGTCTGTATGGCTACACCTTC. This translates into CASSLGLYGYTF. The full variable domain, in which reference TRBV7-2 and TRBJ1-2 provide the parts outside the CDR3, is GAGVSQSPSNKVTEKGKDVELRCDPISGHTALYWYRQSLGQGLEFLIYFQGNSAPDKSGLPSDRFSAERTGGSVSTLTIQRTQQEDSAVYLCASSLGLYGYTFGSGTRLTVV.

This rearrangement joins TRBV5-6 to TRBJ2-2; weak D call: TRBD1 (6 bases). The CDR3 is 13 amino acids. Trimming took 3 bases from V and 7 from J, leaving 10 bases between them. CDR1 SGHDT and CDR2 YYEEEE come from the germline V gene. In DNA form, the CDR3 reads TGTGCCAGCAGCTCGACAGGAAACGGGGAGCTGTTTTTT. This translates into CASSSTGNGELFF.

V usage is TRBV10-3 and J usage is TRBJ1-3; D not certain. Germline CDR1 is ENHRY and CDR2 is SYGVKD. The CDR3 sequence is 18 residues long. V was trimmed by 3 bases and J by 0 bases, leaving 18 bases between them. The CDR3 coding sequence is TGTGCCATCAGTGACCTCCCTCCGGGTTTGGGCTCTGGAAACACCATATATTTT. This encodes CAISDLPPGLGSGNTIYF.